This TCR beta chain stems from a study of blood T cell repertoires in COVID-19. Generated by immunoSEQ multiplex PCR, the TCRdb table keeps only in-frame clones and is missing some. The table has about 440,000 clones, 88% seen once. Losses at the gene ends were 3 bases for V and 0 bases for J; bases not matched to a gene: 6. The CDR3 spans 16 residues. Germline lookup yields CDR1 LGHDT and CDR2 YNNKEL (reference sequence). The rearrangement links TRBV3-1 (or the pseudogene TRBV3-2) to TRBJ2-7, with TRBD2 matching 9 bases. The specimen sequenced was peripheral blood. The sequence derives from a woman between 50 and 59 years old with COVID-19, enrolled during active disease. The DNA for the CDR3 is TGTGCCAGCAGCCAGGAAGCGGGGGGTTTCTCCTACGAGCAGTACTTC. Protein: CASSQEAGGFSYEQYF.